What follows describes a single TCR beta chain. Its antigen is unidentified. Repertoires were generated with immunoSEQ multiplex PCR, while TCRdb's copy carries only in-frame clones and drops some. The table has some 96,000 clones, 85% to 95% seen once; the top ten hold 0.45% to 0.65%. The sample comes from a study of OX40 agonist ivuxolimab in advanced cancers. CDR1 is MNHEY, CDR2 SMNVEV, per germline (reference sequence). V lost 6 bases, J lost 13 bases, and 31 bases lay in between. The CDR3 has 17 amino acids. General observations from the study: Expanded peripheral T cells had an undetermined antigen specificity. At 0.1 to 3.0 mg/kg, clonal expansion of CD4+ and CD8+ blood T cells had occurred by week 6.

The sequence was collected from an adult with an advanced solid tumor such as melanoma, head and neck, liver or kidney cancer. The J gene is TRBJ2-1, the V gene TRBV27; D may correspond to TRBD1 or TRBD2 (7 bases each). The sequencing here drew on CD4+ or CD8+ T cells sorted from blood, taken in a trial of the OX40 agonist ivuxolimab. CDR3 in DNA: TGTGCCAGCAGCGAAACAGGGGTAAGGGGTGCGAAGCGGGGCCAGTTCTTC. Translated: CASSETGVRGAKRGQFF.